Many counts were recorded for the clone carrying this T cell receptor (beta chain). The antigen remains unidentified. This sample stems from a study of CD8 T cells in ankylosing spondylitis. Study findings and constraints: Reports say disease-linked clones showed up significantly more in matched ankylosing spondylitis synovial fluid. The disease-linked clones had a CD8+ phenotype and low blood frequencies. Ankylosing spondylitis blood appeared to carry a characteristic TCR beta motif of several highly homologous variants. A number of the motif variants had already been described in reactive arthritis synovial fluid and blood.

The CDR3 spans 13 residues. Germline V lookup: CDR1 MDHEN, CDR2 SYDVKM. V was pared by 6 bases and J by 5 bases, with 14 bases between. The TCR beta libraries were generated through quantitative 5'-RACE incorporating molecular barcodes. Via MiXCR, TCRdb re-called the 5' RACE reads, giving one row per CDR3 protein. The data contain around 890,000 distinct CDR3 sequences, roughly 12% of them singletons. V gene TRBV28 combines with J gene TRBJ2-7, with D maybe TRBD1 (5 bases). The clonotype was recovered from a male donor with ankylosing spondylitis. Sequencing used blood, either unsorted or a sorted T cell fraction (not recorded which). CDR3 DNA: TGTGCCAGCAGGCGGCAGGGTGACGACGAGCAGTACTTC. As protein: CASRRQGDDEQYF.